A selection of T cell receptor beta chains follows, all from one sample in a study of shared clonotypes between healthy human individuals. Clones were sequenced by immunoSEQ multiplex PCR, and TCRdb holds only the in-frame ones, with some missing. Among 95,000 to 120,000 clones listed, about 70% were seen once. The sample was memory CD8+ T cells sorted from blood. The receptor source for this set is a woman under 40 in good health. Each CDR3 is given without its conserved first and last residue. Part of the rows lack a size; the others show once, few, many or a class for expanded clones.

>once|TRBJ2-7|TRBV2
ASSEVHGGPRGYEQY
>NA|TRBJ1-1|TRBV2
ASKTDRAIILNTEAF
>NA|TRBJ2-3|TRBV30
AWENADTQY
>NA|TRBJ2-1|TRBV20-1
SARYVNEQF
>NA|TRBJ2-3|TRBV6-1
ASSDLAGGTDTQY
>NA|TRBJ2-1|TRBV5-1
ASSLYVGRNNEQF
>many|TRBJ2-7|TRBV5-4
ASSLVLAGSLEQY
>many|TRBJ1-5|TRBV6-5
ASSYDRNQPQH
>NA|TRBJ1-1|TRBV28
ASRSGTGSGTEAF
>NA|TRBJ1-2|TRBV27
ASSLDIGHHYGYT
>NA|TRBJ1-1|TRBV28
ASSLFDSHMNTEAF
>few|NA|TRBV7-8
ASSLGTVSSYEQY
>many|TRBJ1-5|TRBV28
ASTRREQPQH
>NA|TRBJ2-5|TRBV2
ASSEATLAAYQETQY
>NA|TRBJ2-7|TRBV4-1
ASSQERGLPSSEQY
>few|TRBJ2-7|TRBV7-9
ASSPRSGSSYEQY
>NA|TRBJ2-5|TRBV28
ASNPDSFPQETQY